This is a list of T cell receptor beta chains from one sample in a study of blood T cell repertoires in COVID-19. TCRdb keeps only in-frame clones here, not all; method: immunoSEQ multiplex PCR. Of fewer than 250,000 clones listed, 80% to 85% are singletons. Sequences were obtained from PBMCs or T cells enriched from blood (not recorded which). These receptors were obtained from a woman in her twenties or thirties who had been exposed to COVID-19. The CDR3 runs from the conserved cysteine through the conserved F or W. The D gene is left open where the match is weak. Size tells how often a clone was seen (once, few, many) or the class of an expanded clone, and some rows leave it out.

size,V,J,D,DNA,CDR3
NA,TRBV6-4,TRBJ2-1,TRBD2,TGTGCCAGCAGTGTTAGTGGCGGGGGCTACAATGAGCAGTTCTTC,CASSVSGGGYNEQFF
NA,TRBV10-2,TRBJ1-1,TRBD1,TGCGCCAGCAGTGAACCCGGGACAGGGGGTACTGAAGCTTTCTTT,CASSEPGTGGTEAFF
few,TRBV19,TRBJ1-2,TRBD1,TGTGCCAGTAGTCAAAGGGGGCCCAGTGGCTACACCTTC,CASSQRGPSGYTF
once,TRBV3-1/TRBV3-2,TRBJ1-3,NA,TGTGCCAGCAGCCAAGAGATGGGGGGACTGATGCACTCTGGAGGAAACACCATATATTTT,CASSQEMGGLMHSGGNTIYF
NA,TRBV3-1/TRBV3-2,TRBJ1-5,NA,TGTGCCAGCAGCCAATCCGACTCCGGGGCCCAGCATTTT,CASSQSDSGAQHF
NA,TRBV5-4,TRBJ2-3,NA,TGTGCCAGCAGCTTTCAGGTCACAGATACGCAGTATTTT,CASSFQVTDTQYF
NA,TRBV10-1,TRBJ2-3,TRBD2,TGCGCCAGCAGTGACACTAGCGGGGGGCCCAGCACAGATACGCAGTATTTT,CASSDTSGGPSTDTQYF
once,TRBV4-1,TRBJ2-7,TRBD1,TGCGCCAGCAGCCATTCGGACAGGGACGAGCAGTACTTC,CASSHSDRDEQYF
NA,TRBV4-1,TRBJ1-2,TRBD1,TGCGCCAGCAGGCCTTCGGGCAACAGGGGGCTGTTCGGTGGCTACACCTTC,CASRPSGNRGLFGGYTF
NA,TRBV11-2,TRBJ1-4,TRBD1,TGTGCCAGCAGCCCTGGACAGGGTAACGAAAAACTGTTTTTT,CASSPGQGNEKLFF
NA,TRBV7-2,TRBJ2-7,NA,TGTGCCAGCAGCTTGACAAGGGACTCTCTCTACGAGCAGTACTTC,CASSLTRDSLYEQYF